The next 28 T cell receptor beta chains were all read from a single sample in a study of blood T cell repertoires in COVID-19. Here immunoSEQ multiplex PCR was the method, and the copy in TCRdb shows in-frame clones only, minus some. The table records about 300,000 clones, about nine tenths of them present only once. The specimen was peripheral blood. These receptors originate from a woman aged 25 to 39 with COVID-19, enrolled during active disease.

The rearrangement links TRBV5-1 to TRBJ1-5; TRBD1 might be the D (5 bases). Germline V gene lookup returns CDR1 SGHRS and CDR2 YFSETQ. The ends were cut back, 3 bases at V and 6 bases at J, with 13 bases in the middle. The CDR3 has 14 amino acids. The CDR3 DNA sequence: TGCGCCAGCAGCTCAGTGCCAGGGTCTCAGCCCCAGCATTTT. Its protein product is CASSSVPGSQPQHF.

V and J are TRBV14 and TRBJ1-1; no firm D call. The CDR3 sequence is 13 residues long. V shed 1 base and J shed 11 bases, with 14 bases lying between them. CDR1 SGHDN and CDR2 FVKESK come from the germline V gene. The CDR3 loop reads CASSQGITDFAFF. CDR3 DNA: TGTGCCAGCAGCCAAGGTATAACAGATTTTGCTTTCTTT.

This chain links TRBV2 with TRBJ2-2; 10 bases align to TRBD1. Per germline, CDR1 SNHLY and CDR2 FYNNEI. The CDR3 extends over 16 amino acids. J gave up 6 bases and V 6 bases, and 10 bases lay outside the gene matches. The CDR3 sequence: CASRGSGTGVAGELFF. In nucleotides, the CDR3 is TGTGCCAGCAGAGGCTCCGGGACAGGGGTGGCCGGGGAGCTGTTTTTT.

The chain recombines TRBV5-6 with TRBJ1-2; no reliable D call. Trimming took off 2 bases at V and 0 bases at J, with 5 bases between the two ends. CDR3 length: 13 residues. The germline V gene has CDR1 SGHDT and CDR2 YYEEEE. For the CDR3, the DNA is TGTGCCAGCAGCTTTGGCACTAACTATGGCTACACCTTC. Its protein is CASSFGTNYGYTF.

This chain joins TRBV5-1 and TRBJ2-2; 8 positions agree with TRBD1. CDR1 is SGHRS and CDR2 is YFSETQ in the germline V gene. The CDR3 totals 13 residues. V trimming: 4 bases; J trimming: 6 bases; junction bases outside the gene matches: 2. This CDR3 reads CASSPQGAGELFF. DNA of the CDR3: TGCGCCAGCAGCCCACAGGGGGCCGGGGAGCTGTTTTTT. Based on the CDR3 plus reference TRBV5-1 and TRBJ2-2, the full variable domain is KAGVTQTPRYLIKTRGQQVTLSCSPISGHRSVSWYQQTPGQGLQFLFEYFSETQRNKGNFPGRFSGRQFSNSRSEMNVSTLELGDSALYLCASSPQGAGELFFGEGSRLTVL.

The rearrangement links TRBV19 to TRBJ1-1, with a weak D call TRBD1 (5 bases). The germline V and J ends were trimmed by 8 bases and 0 bases, with 10 bases remaining between them. Germline CDR1 and CDR2: LNHDA and SQIVND (reference sequence). The CDR3 loop spans 13 amino acids. CDR3 in DNA: TGTGCCAGTTACAGGAATATGAACACTGAAGCTTTCTTT. Translated: CASYRNMNTEAFF.

The V and J genes are TRBV12-3 or TRBV12-4 and TRBJ2-1; 10 bases fit TRBD1. V shed 5 bases, J shed 9 bases, and the junction held 4 bases outside the gene matches. The CDR3 consists of 13 residues. CDR3 nucleotides: TGTGCCAGCAGTGGGACAGGGGTGGCTGAGCAGTTCTTC. This encodes CASSGTGVAEQFF.

This clone occurred once. The CDR3 here is CASSLPGGAIELFF. Here the CDR3 DNA reads TGTGCCAGCAGCTTACCTGGGGGGGCCATAGAGCTGTTTTTT. This rearrangement joins TRBV7-2 to TRBJ2-2, with a possible D match to TRBD2 (7 bases). Germline loops: CDR1 SGHTA, CDR2 FQGNSA. V dropped 2 bases and J dropped 11 bases, with 15 bases sitting between them. CDR3 length: 14 residues.

The chain carries TRBV7-9 and TRBJ1-5; 7 bases line up with TRBD1. Trimming at V came to 5 bases and at J to 5 bases, leaving 6 bases not matched to a gene. Germline V CDR1 and CDR2: SEHNR, FQNEAQ (reference sequence). This CDR3 is built from 14 residues. CDR3 loop: CASSHEGAHQPQHF. The CDR3 DNA sequence: TGTGCCAGCAGCCACGAGGGGGCTCATCAGCCCCAGCATTTT.

This clone has a handful of counts. J is TRBJ2-2 and V is TRBV30; 7 bases are shared with TRBD2. The V gene's germline CDR1 is GTSNPN and CDR2 SVGIG (reference sequence). The V gene end was trimmed by 7 bases and the J gene end by 2 bases; junction bases not matched to a gene: 10. This CDR3 comprises 15 residues. The CDR3 sequence: CASWGGTTNTGELFF. CDR3 nucleotide sequence: TGTGCCTCCTGGGGGGGGACTACCAACACCGGGGAGCTGTTTTTT.

The rearrangement joins TRBV24-1 to TRBJ2-1; a weak D match, TRBD2 (6 bases). V lost 5 bases to trimming and J lost 4 bases, with 26 bases between them. This CDR3 region has 19 residues. CDR1 and CDR2 (germline): KGHDR, SFDVKD. The CDR3 loop is CATSVSGRSGEGSYNEQFF. In DNA form, the CDR3 reads TGTGCCACCAGTGTCTCCGGTCGTAGCGGAGAAGGATCATACAATGAGCAGTTCTTC.

This chain connects TRBV9 to TRBJ2-3, with D possibly TRBD2 on 5 matching bases. Germline V gene lookup returns CDR1 SGDLS and CDR2 YYNGEE. There are 15 residues in the CDR3. V shed 3 bases and J shed 4 bases, with 15 bases lying between them. CDR3 sequence reads: CASSDRTGLADTQYF. CDR3 coding DNA: TGTGCCAGCAGCGACCGAACGGGGTTAGCAGATACGCAGTATTTT.

This clone was counted once. The genes are TRBV6-6 and TRBJ2-2; 10 nucleotides line up with TRBD2. Germline loops: CDR1 MNHNY, CDR2 SVGAGI (reference sequence). Trimming took 5 bases from V and 1 from J; bases not matched to a gene: 13. The CDR3 extends over 19 amino acids. DNA of the CDR3: TGTGCCAGCAGTCAACCTCTAGCGGGGGATTCCTTGAACACCGGGGAGCTGTTTTTT. Translating it yields CASSQPLAGDSLNTGELFF.

This clone was detected once. This chain uses TRBV4-3 with TRBJ2-3; 10 bases match TRBD2. This CDR3 spans 14 amino acids. The junction had 3 bases not matched to a gene; V was cut back by 3 bases and J by 6 bases. Looked up from germline, CDR1 is LGHNA and CDR2 is YSLEER. CDR3 sequence: CASSHSGGLDTQYF. The CDR3 bases are TGCGCCAGCAGCCATAGCGGGGGGCTCGATACGCAGTATTTT.

The chain couples TRBV29-1 to TRBJ2-5, with D possibly matching TRBD2 (5 bases). With 2 bases removed from V and 0 bases from J, the gap between germline ends came to 16 bases. CDR1 is SQVTM and CDR2 is ANQGSEA in the germline V gene. The CDR3 loop spans 16 amino acids. The CDR3 region has the DNA TGCAGCGTTGAAATTAGCGATCTCAAGTACCAAGAGACCCAGTACTTC. Its protein product is CSVEISDLKYQETQYF.

The genes are TRBV7-2 and TRBJ2-6, with 7 bases matching TRBD2. This CDR3 is built from 17 residues. The ends lost 2 bases at V and 0 bases at J; junction bases unmatched: 4. Per the germline V gene, CDR1 is SGHTA and CDR2 is FQGNSA. This chain's CDR3 is CASSLRRGNSGANVLTF. For the CDR3, the DNA is TGTGCCAGCAGCTTAAGGCGGGGGAACTCTGGGGCCAACGTCCTGACTTTC.

This clone is a singleton in its sample. CDR3 bases: TGTGCCAGCAGCTTAGGCCCCGCTAGCGGGGGGGCCGGCATTCAGTACTTC. It codes for CASSLGPASGGAGIQYF. This sequence joins TRBV13 and TRBJ2-4, with 12 bases aligning to TRBD2. The germline gives CDR1 PRHDT, CDR2 FYEKMQ (reference sequence). This CDR3 spans 17 amino acids. The ends lost 0 bases at V and 9 bases at J; junction bases unmatched: 9.

The chain carries TRBV7-2 and TRBJ2-5; unclear D gene. In germline, CDR1 is SGHTA, CDR2 FQGNSA. The CDR3 has 14 amino acids. Trimming pared 1 base from V and 1 base from J, leaving 7 bases between. CDR3: CASSLGAGQETQYF. The CDR3 region has the DNA TGTGCCAGCAGCTTAGGGGCAGGCCAAGAGACCCAGTACTTC.

This sequence joins TRBV7-3 and TRBJ2-1; D gene unclear. Per the germline V gene, CDR1 is SGHTA and CDR2 is FQGTGA. The CDR3 has 16 amino acids. V lost 0 bases to trimming and J lost 1 base, with 10 bases between them. CDR3 DNA sequence: TGTGCCAGCAGCTTAACCAGCCGGGTGTCCTACAATGAGCAGTTCTTC. Translated: CASSLTSRVSYNEQFF.

This chain joins TRBV9 and TRBJ2-1, with 11 bases that match TRBD2. This CDR3 contains 16 residues. The V and J ends lost 2 bases and 0 bases, in that order; junction bases with no gene match: 1. Germline V CDR1 and CDR2: SGDLS, YYNGEE. The CDR3 spells CASSVTSGVSYNEQFF. For the CDR3, the DNA is TGTGCCAGCAGCGTGACTAGCGGGGTCTCCTACAATGAGCAGTTCTTC.

The J gene is TRBJ1-4, the V gene TRBV5-1, with 9 bases lining up with TRBD1. Germline trimming cut 0 bases from V and 15 bases from J; bases unmatched to any gene: 6. The V gene's germline CDR1 is SGHRS and CDR2 YFSETQ. The CDR3 contains 13 residues. CDR3 sequence: CASSLEGTGSVFF. CDR3 nucleotides: TGCGCCAGCAGCTTGGAAGGGACAGGGTCCGTGTTTTTT.

This sequence joins TRBV11-3 and TRBJ1-2; weak D call: TRBD1 (6 bases). Germline V gene data show CDR1 as SGHNT and CDR2 as YENEEA. The CDR3 spans 15 residues. Trimming left V 0 bases short and J 0 bases short, with 8 bases between. CDR3 in amino acids: CASSLEGHANYGYTF. Written as DNA, the CDR3 is TGTGCCAGCAGCTTAGAGGGACACGCTAACTATGGCTACACCTTC.

The chain is built from TRBV4-2 and TRBJ1-2, with 7 positions matching TRBD1. The V gene's germline CDR1 is LGHNA and CDR2 YNFKEQ. V shed 0 bases and J 8 bases; nucleotides not matched to a gene: 12. The CDR3 totals 16 residues. The CDR3 nucleotides are TGTGCCAGCAGCCAAGAAACAGGGGTCGGTTTGGAAGGCTACACCTTC. Protein product: CASSQETGVGLEGYTF.

The V and J genes are TRBV15 and TRBJ1-5; possible D gene TRBD1, 5 bases. CDR1 and CDR2 from the germline V gene are LNHNV and YYDKDF (reference sequence). The V and J ends lost 0 bases and 10 bases respectively, with 16 bases between them. The CDR3 loop spans 15 amino acids. CDR3 amino acids: CATSRDRAGLEPQHF. The DNA of the CDR3 is TGTGCCACCAGCAGAGATAGGGCAGGGCTAGAACCCCAGCATTTT. The full variable domain, completed using reference TRBV15 and TRBJ1-5, is DAMVIQNPRYQVTQFGKPVTLSCSQTLNHNVMYWYQQKSSQAPKLLFHYYDKDFNNEADTPDNFQSRRPNTSFCFLDIRSPGLGDTAMYLCATSRDRAGLEPQHFGDGTRLSIL.

The V call is TRBV18, the J call TRBJ2-1; no clear D. The CDR3 covers 13 residues. V shed 2 bases and J shed 10 bases, with 12 bases lying between them. Germline V lookup: CDR1 KGHSH, CDR2 LQKENI. The CDR3 nucleotides read TGTGCCAGCTCACCATATAAATCCTCCGAGCAGTTCTTC. It codes for CASSPYKSSEQFF.

The V call is TRBV5-4, the J call TRBJ1-2, with 7 bases lining up with TRBD1. Germline assignment: CDR1 SGHNT and CDR2 YYREEE (reference sequence). The CDR3 loop spans 12 amino acids. V trimming: 4 bases; J trimming: 8 bases; junction bases outside the gene matches: 5. The CDR3 loop reads CASSPQGQGYTF. The CDR3 coding sequence is TGTGCCAGCAGCCCACAGGGGCAAGGCTACACCTTC. The entire variable domain, with the rest obtained from reference TRBV5-4 and TRBJ1-2, is as follows: ETGVTQSPTHLIKTRGQQVTLRCSSQSGHNTVSWYQQALGQGPQFIFQYYREEENGRGNFPPRFSGLQFPNYSSELNVNALELDDSALYLCASSPQGQGYTFGSGTRLTVV.

The CDR3 is CASSIVPGGYGYTF. The CDR3 DNA reads TGTGCCAGTAGTATAGTTCCGGGTGGCTATGGCTACACCTTC. The chain recombines TRBV19 with TRBJ1-2; D gene ambiguous. V lost 1 base to trimming and J lost 4 bases, with 10 bases between them. The CDR3 runs to 14 residues. The germline gives CDR1 LNHDA, CDR2 SQIVND (reference sequence).

This clone has a single count. V is TRBV6-5 and J is TRBJ1-2, with TRBD1 as a possible D gene (5 bases). The CDR3 consists of 15 residues. The germline gives CDR1 MNHEY, CDR2 SVGAGI. V lost 6 bases to trimming and J lost 0 bases, with 14 bases between them. The CDR3 nucleotides are TGTGCCAGCAGAGGGCAGGGCTCTTCTAACTATGGCTACACCTTC. Its translation is CASRGQGSSNYGYTF.